This entry features one T cell receptor beta chain sequence. This clonotype has at least ten counts. Its antigen is still unknown. Base qualities were left out, and no much larger clone turns up one base away. This record belongs to a study of tumor-infiltrating lymphocytes in oesophageal squamous cell carcinoma listed by TCRdb under 2016. Library construction relied on PCR. The sample was run on an Illumina HiSeq 2000. TCRdb took the public reads, trimmed them with fastp at Q25, ran MiXCR for clone calling and kept in-frame beta chains. CDR3 protein sequences are deduplicated, and each keeps its most common genes and DNA. The sample has some 6,200 distinct CDR3 sequences on record, around 15% of them singletons. Together, the top ten hold around 25% of the sample. Sequencing was performed on normal esophageal tissue next to the tumor. This sequence was found in a male donor with esophageal squamous cell carcinoma.

The CDR3 region has the sequence CASSLSGALSYNEQFF. The DNA reads TGTGCCAGCAGCCTGTCGGGGGCACTCTCCTACAATGAGCAGTTCTTC. The receptor chain draws on TRBV6-1 and TRBJ2-1; the D region is possibly TRBD1 or TRBD2, each matching across 6 bases. The germline ends are 15 bases apart after V is trimmed by 6 bases and J by 0 bases. The CDR3 spans 16 residues, from the cysteine through the phenylalanine. The CDR3 DNA has 48 bases and is translated from base 1. The germline V gene yields MNHNS for CDR1 and SASEGT for CDR2.